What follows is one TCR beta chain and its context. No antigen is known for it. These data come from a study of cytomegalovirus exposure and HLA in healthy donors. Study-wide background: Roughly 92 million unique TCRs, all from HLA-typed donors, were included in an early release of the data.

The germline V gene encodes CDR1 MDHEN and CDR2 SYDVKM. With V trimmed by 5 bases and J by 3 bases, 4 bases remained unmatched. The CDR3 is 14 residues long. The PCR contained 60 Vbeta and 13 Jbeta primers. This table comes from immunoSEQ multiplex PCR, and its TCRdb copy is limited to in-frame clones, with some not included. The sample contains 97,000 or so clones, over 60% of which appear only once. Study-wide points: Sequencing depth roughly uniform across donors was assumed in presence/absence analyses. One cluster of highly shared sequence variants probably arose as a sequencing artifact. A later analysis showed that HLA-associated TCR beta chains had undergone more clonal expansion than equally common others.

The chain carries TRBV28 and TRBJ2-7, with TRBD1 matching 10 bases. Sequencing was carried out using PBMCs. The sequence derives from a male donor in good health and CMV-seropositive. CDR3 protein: CASSPGTGVYEQYF. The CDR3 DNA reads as TGTGCCAGCAGTCCGGGGACAGGGGTCTACGAGCAGTACTTC.